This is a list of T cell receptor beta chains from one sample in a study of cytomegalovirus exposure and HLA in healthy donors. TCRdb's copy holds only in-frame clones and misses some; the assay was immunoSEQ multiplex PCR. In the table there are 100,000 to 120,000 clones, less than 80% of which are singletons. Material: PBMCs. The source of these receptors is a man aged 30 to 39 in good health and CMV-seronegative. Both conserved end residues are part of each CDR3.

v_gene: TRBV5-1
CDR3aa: CASSTKIAQGSANEKLFF

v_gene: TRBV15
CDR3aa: CATSRGSPGGTVGELFF

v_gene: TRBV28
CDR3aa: CASSGFQGARGYTF

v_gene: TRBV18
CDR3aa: CASSPPPGNTIYF

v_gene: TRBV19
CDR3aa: CASGVGTDTQYF

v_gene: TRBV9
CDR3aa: CASSVDLAEETQYF

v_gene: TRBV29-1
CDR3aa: CSVYGDTYEQYF

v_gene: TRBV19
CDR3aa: CASSARQDYEQYF

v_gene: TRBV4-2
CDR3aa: CASSQELASGLYEQYF

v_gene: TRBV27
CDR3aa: CASSLEGLAGAYEQYF

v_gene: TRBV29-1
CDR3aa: CSSPTGVATGELFF

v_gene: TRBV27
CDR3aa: CASSLSPRVGEKLFF

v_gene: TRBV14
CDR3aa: CASSQTLNTEAFF